The 27 T cell receptor beta chains below come from one sample, sequenced in a study of blood T cell repertoires in COVID-19. The repertoire was sequenced with immunoSEQ multiplex PCR; TCRdb's copy has only in-frame clones and lacks some. The sample contains about 400,000 clones, under 90% of which appear only once. Sample: PBMCs or T cells enriched from blood (not recorded which). These receptors were taken from a woman in her thirties who had recovered from COVID-19.

The chain has TRBV12-3 or TRBV12-4 and TRBJ2-1, with D perhaps matching TRBD2 (6 bases). The CDR3 loop spans 12 amino acids. V dropped 0 bases and J dropped 15 bases, with 12 bases sitting between them. The CDR3 spells CASSLASGDTFF. The CDR3 bases are TGTGCCAGCAGTTTAGCGTCGGGGGATACGTTCTTC.

The chain recombines TRBV2 with TRBJ1-1; D unclear. Deletions cut 2 bases from V and 4 bases from J, with 8 bases between. CDR3 length: 13 residues. The germline V gene has CDR1 SNHLY and CDR2 FYNNEI. CDR3 protein: CASSESWATEAFF. As DNA, the CDR3 is TGTGCCAGCAGTGAAAGCTGGGCCACTGAAGCTTTCTTT. Full variable domain (outside the CDR3, taken from reference TRBV2 and TRBJ1-1): EPEVTQTPSHQVTQMGQEVILRCVPISNHLYFYWYRQILGQKVEFLVSFYNNEISEKSEIFDDQFSVERPDGSNFTLKIRSTKLEDSAMYFCASSESWATEAFFGQGTRLTVV.

V usage is TRBV18 and J usage is TRBJ2-3, with 8 bases fitting TRBD2. Germline V gene data show CDR1 as KGHSH and CDR2 as LQKENI. The CDR3 length is 15 residues. V lost 3 bases to trimming and J lost 4 bases; unmatched junction nucleotides: 6. The CDR3 here is CASSPRTGGPDTQYF. For the CDR3, the DNA is TGTGCCAGCTCACCGAGGACGGGGGGGCCAGATACGCAGTATTTT.

The chain employs TRBV6-2 or TRBV6-3 and TRBJ2-2; possible D gene TRBD1, 6 bases. Germline V gene sequence: CDR1 MNHEY, CDR2 SVGEGT. The CDR3 spans 15 residues. V shed 1 base and J shed 3 bases, with 9 bases lying between them. DNA for the CDR3: TGTGCCAGCAGTTACTTGGACAGACACACCGGGGAGCTGTTTTTT. It translates to CASSYLDRHTGELFF.

The CDR3 DNA sequence: TGTGCCAGCAGTGGAACCGGGACAGGGGGTTTCGATGAGCAGTTCTTC. It specifies CASSGTGTGGFDEQFF. The V gene is TRBV6-1, the J gene TRBJ2-1; 11 positions match TRBD1. The CDR3 totals 16 residues. Losses at the gene ends were 4 bases for V and 8 bases for J; bases not matched to a gene: 10. The V gene's germline CDR1 is MNHNS and CDR2 SASEGT.

The chain couples TRBV6-5 to TRBJ1-6; 7 positions match TRBD1. The CDR3 has 15 amino acids. Germline CDR1 MNHEY, CDR2 SVGAGI. The junction had 12 bases not matched to a gene; V was cut back by 8 bases and J by 8 bases. The CDR3 sequence: CASSPGNRGHSPLHF. The CDR3 DNA is TGTGCCAGCTCCCCAGGAAACAGGGGTCATTCACCCCTCCACTTT.

This sequence joins TRBV19 and TRBJ2-7; 11 positions agree with TRBD1. Looked up from germline, CDR1 is LNHDA and CDR2 is SQIVND (reference sequence). V shed 5 bases and J 4 bases; nucleotides not matched to a gene: 13. The CDR3 is made up of 17 amino acids. The CDR3: CASSRGPGQGASYEQYF. The CDR3 coding sequence is TGTGCCAGTAGTCGCGGGCCCGGACAGGGGGCCTCTTACGAGCAGTACTTC. Based on the CDR3 plus reference TRBV19 and TRBJ2-7, the full variable domain is DGGITQSPKYLFRKEGQNVTLSCEQNLNHDAMYWYRQDPGQGLRLIYYSQIVNDFQKGDIAEGYSVSREKKESFPLTVTSAQKNPTAFYLCASSRGPGQGASYEQYFGPGTRLTVT.

V and J are TRBV27 and TRBJ2-7; TRBD1 might be the D (5 bases). With 3 bases removed from V and 3 bases from J, the gap between germline ends came to 12 bases. CDR3 size: 14 residues. Germline CDR1 reads MNHEY; CDR2 reads SMNVEV (reference sequence). The CDR3 here is CASSFIPGIYEQYF. For the CDR3, the DNA is TGTGCCAGCAGTTTCATCCCAGGGATCTACGAGCAGTACTTC.

In the case of this clone: The sample has other DNA sequences that encode this CDR3 too. The chain has TRBV12-3 or TRBV12-4 and TRBJ2-3; D not resolved. Trimming removed 5 bases from V and 0 bases from J, with 6 bases in between. The CDR3 is 13 amino acids. Here the CDR3 reads CASSLRSTDTQYF. Here the CDR3 DNA reads TGTGCCAGCAGTCTCAGGAGCACAGATACGCAGTATTTT.

This chain connects TRBV7-9 to TRBJ1-5; D gene unclear. Germline-derived CDR1 and CDR2 are SEHNR and FQNEAQ (reference sequence). Trimming stripped 5 bases from V and 4 bases from J, with 12 bases between. The CDR3 contains 14 residues. In DNA, the CDR3 is TGTGCCAGCAGCAAGCACAGTGGTAATCAGCCCCAGCATTTT. Translating it yields CASSKHSGNQPQHF.

This clone showed up just once. The CDR3 spells CARVVKPPRANVLTF. CDR3 bases: TGTGCCAGGGTCGTCAAACCCCCTAGGGCCAACGTCCTGACTTTC. The chain uses TRBV25-1 and TRBJ2-6; D not resolved. The CDR3 covers 15 residues. Germline V gives CDR1 MGHDK, CDR2 SYGVNS. Deletions cut 9 bases from V and 5 bases from J, with 17 bases between.

J is TRBJ1-5 and V is TRBV19; possibly TRBD1 for D (6 bases). The CDR3 runs 13 residues. V was cut by 6 bases and J by 6 bases, with 12 bases left in between. Germline V gene data show CDR1 as LNHDA and CDR2 as SQIVND (reference sequence). CDR3 amino acids: CASSPGVGQPQHF. For the CDR3, the DNA is TGTGCCAGTAGCCCAGGGGTTGGTCAGCCCCAGCATTTT.

This chain joins TRBV5-4 and TRBJ2-7; 13 bases match TRBD2. Looked up from germline, CDR1 is SGHNT and CDR2 is YYREEE (reference sequence). The V and J ends lost 5 bases and 2 bases, in that order; junction bases with no gene match: 4. The CDR3 has 15 residues. CDR3 region: CASRFGTSGTYEQYF. The DNA of the CDR3 is TGTGCCAGCAGATTCGGGACTAGCGGGACCTACGAGCAGTACTTC.

J is TRBJ1-2 and V is TRBV9; TRBD1 matches at 10 bases. The CDR3 consists of 14 residues. J was trimmed by 5 bases and V by 3 bases; bases with no gene match: 4. Germline loops: CDR1 SGDLS, CDR2 YYNGEE. Here the CDR3 reads CASSAGQGVYGYTF. The CDR3 DNA sequence: TGTGCCAGCAGCGCCGGACAGGGGGTATATGGCTACACCTTC. The full variable domain, in which reference TRBV9 and TRBJ1-2 provide the parts outside the CDR3, is DSGVTQTPKHLITATGQRVTLRCSPRSGDLSVYWYQQSLDQGLQFLIQYYNGEERAKGNILERFSAQQFPDLHSELNLSSLELGDSALYFCASSAGQGVYGYTFGSGTRLTVV.

J is TRBJ2-7 and V is TRBV3-1 (or the pseudogene TRBV3-2), with a tentative D call TRBD1 (5 bases). V gave up 4 bases and J gave up 6 bases, with 19 bases separating them. Germline CDR1 LGHDT, CDR2 YNNKEL (reference sequence). The CDR3 covers 15 residues. In DNA form, the CDR3 reads TGTGCCAGCAGCCGCCAGGCAGGGAAAGGCGGCGAGCAGTACTTC. Residues: CASSRQAGKGGEQYF.

The chain employs TRBV11-2 and TRBJ2-3, with D unclear. Germline assignment: CDR1 SGHAT and CDR2 FQNNGV. The CDR3 is made up of 15 amino acids. V lost 1 base to trimming and J lost 5 bases, with 13 bases between them. Here the CDR3 reads CASSLVAKGEDTQYF. CDR3 DNA sequence: TGTGCCAGCAGCTTAGTGGCGAAAGGAGAAGATACGCAGTATTTT.

The rearrangement uses TRBV11-1 and TRBJ2-5; TRBD2 matches at 9 bases. The CDR3 length is 14 residues. The V gene's germline CDR1 is SGHAT and CDR2 FQDESV (reference sequence). J lost 1 base, V lost 6 bases, and 3 bases had no gene match. In DNA, the CDR3 is TGTGCCAGCAGACAGCGGGGGGCCCAAGAGACCCAGTACTTC. It encodes CASRQRGAQETQYF.

The rearrangement links TRBV6-5 to TRBJ1-6; 7 positions agree with TRBD1. The CDR3 covers 16 residues. J gave up 9 bases and V 4 bases, and 12 bases lay outside the gene matches. The germline V gene encodes CDR1 MNHEY and CDR2 SVGAGI. In DNA form, the CDR3 reads TGTGCCAGCAGTTCTAAACGACAGGGTTGGGGTTCACCCCTCCACTTT. It is translated as CASSSKRQGWGSPLHF.

The V gene is TRBV19, the J gene TRBJ2-1; 10 bases line up with TRBD1. J was trimmed by 12 bases and V by 8 bases; bases with no gene match: 16. This CDR3 is built from 15 residues. CDR1 and CDR2 (germline): LNHDA, SQIVND (reference sequence). CDR3 DNA: TGTGCCAGTGCGACAGGGGGCGCAGGTGGGAGGGGGCAGTTCTTC. It yields the protein CASATGGAGGRGQFF.

V usage is TRBV2 and J usage is TRBJ1-1; unclear D gene. The CDR3 totals 12 residues. V lost 6 bases to trimming and J lost 6 bases, with 11 bases between them. Germline CDR1 is SNHLY and CDR2 is FYNNEI. The CDR3 DNA reads as TGTGCCAGCAGGGTTACAACCTCTGAAGCTTTCTTT. Translating gives CASRVTTSEAFF.

The chain has TRBV10-1 and TRBJ1-4; no firm D call. From germline, CDR1 is WNHNN and CDR2 SYGVQD (reference sequence). V dropped 9 bases and J dropped 7 bases, with 21 bases sitting between them. The CDR3 sequence is 15 residues long. The CDR3 sequence: CARPTGRWRSEKLFF. For the CDR3, the DNA is TGCGCCAGACCTACCGGCAGGTGGAGGAGTGAAAAACTGTTTTTT.

This sequence joins TRBV27 and TRBJ1-1; 7 bases align to TRBD1. Unmatched junction bases numbered 8, after V lost 4 bases and J lost 3 bases. Germline CDR1 is MNHEY and CDR2 is SMNVEV (reference sequence). CDR3 size: 15 residues. Written as DNA, the CDR3 is TGTGCCAGCAGTTCACGCACAGGGGTTTACACTGAAGCTTTCTTT. As protein: CASSSRTGVYTEAFF.

The V call is TRBV7-2, the J call TRBJ1-4; TRBD1 matches at 11 bases. The junction had 3 bases not matched to a gene; V was cut back by 8 bases and J by 4 bases. The CDR3 consists of 14 residues. Germline V lookup: CDR1 SGHTA, CDR2 FQGNSA. In DNA, the CDR3 is TGTGCCAGCGGACAGGGGGCAAGTAATGAAAAACTGTTTTTT. It encodes CASGQGASNEKLFF.

This rearrangement joins TRBV29-1 to TRBJ2-7, with D possibly matching TRBD1 (5 bases). V lost 7 bases and J lost 2, with 12 bases in between. This CDR3 is built from 12 residues. Germline V lookup: CDR1 SQVTM, CDR2 ANQGSEA. The CDR3 DNA reads TGCAGCGCGCAGGGAACTACCTACGAGCAGTACTTC. Its protein product is CSAQGTTYEQYF.

The V gene is TRBV28, the J gene TRBJ1-1, with 7 bases fitting TRBD1. V dropped 3 bases and J dropped 4; count of bases not matched to a gene: 8. Germline V gene sequence: CDR1 MDHEN, CDR2 SYDVKM. The CDR3 sequence is 15 residues long. The CDR3 reads CASSFLGGGGTEAFF. The CDR3 coding sequence is TGTGCCAGCAGTTTTTTAGGAGGGGGCGGCACTGAAGCTTTCTTT.

The chain employs TRBV19 and TRBJ1-2, with 8 bases aligning to TRBD1. The CDR3 totals 12 residues. CDR1 LNHDA and CDR2 SQIVND come from the germline V gene (reference sequence). J gave up 8 bases and V 5 bases, and 4 bases lay outside the gene matches. The CDR3 loop is CASSFQGAGYTF. Here the CDR3 DNA reads TGTGCCAGTAGTTTCCAGGGGGCGGGCTACACCTTC.

This clone was seen just once. This chain uses TRBV11-2 with TRBJ1-6, with TRBD1 identical over 7 bases. The CDR3 is 14 amino acids. Germline lookup yields CDR1 SGHAT and CDR2 FQNNGV. J gave up 8 bases and V 4 bases, and 5 bases lay outside the gene matches. CDR3 sequence reads: CASSSQGGDSPLHF. CDR3 coding DNA: TGTGCCAGCAGCTCGCAGGGGGGCGATTCACCCCTCCACTTT.